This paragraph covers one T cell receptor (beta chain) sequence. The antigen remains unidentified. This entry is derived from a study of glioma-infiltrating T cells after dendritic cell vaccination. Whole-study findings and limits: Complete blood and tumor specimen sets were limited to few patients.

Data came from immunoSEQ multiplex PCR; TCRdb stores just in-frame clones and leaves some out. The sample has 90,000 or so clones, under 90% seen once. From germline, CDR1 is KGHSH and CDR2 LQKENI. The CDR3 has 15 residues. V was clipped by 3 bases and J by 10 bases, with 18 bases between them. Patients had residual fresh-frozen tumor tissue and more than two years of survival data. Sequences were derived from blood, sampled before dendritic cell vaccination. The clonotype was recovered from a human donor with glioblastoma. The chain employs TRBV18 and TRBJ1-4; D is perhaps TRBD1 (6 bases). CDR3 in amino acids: CASSPFLDEQGKLFF. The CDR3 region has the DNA TGTGCCAGCTCACCCTTCCTTGACGAACAGGGAAAACTGTTTTTT.